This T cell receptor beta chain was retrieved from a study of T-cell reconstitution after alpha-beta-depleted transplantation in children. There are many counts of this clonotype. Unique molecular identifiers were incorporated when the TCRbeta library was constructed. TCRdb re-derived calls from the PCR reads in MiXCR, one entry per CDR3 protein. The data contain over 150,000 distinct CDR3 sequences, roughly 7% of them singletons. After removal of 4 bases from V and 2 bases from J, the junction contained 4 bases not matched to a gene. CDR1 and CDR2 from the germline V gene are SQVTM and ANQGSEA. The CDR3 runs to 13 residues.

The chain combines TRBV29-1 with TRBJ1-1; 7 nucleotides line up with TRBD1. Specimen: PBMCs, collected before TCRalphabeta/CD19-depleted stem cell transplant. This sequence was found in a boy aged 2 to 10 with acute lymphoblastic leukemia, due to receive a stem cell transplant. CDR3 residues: CSVVPGGNTEAFF. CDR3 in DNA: TGCAGCGTTGTCCCAGGGGGTAACACTGAAGCTTTCTTT.